One sample yielded the 19 T cell receptor beta chains listed below, sequenced in a study of cytomegalovirus exposure and HLA in healthy donors. PCR was performed using 60 Vbeta and 13 Jbeta primers. Only in-frame clones appear in the TCRdb table, and some are missing; sequencing was by immunoSEQ multiplex PCR. The sample lists hundreds of thousands of clones, 55% to 75% occurring once. What was sequenced was PBMCs. All receptors come from a man aged 35 to 55 in good health and CMV-seropositive.

The chain combines TRBV19 with TRBJ2-1; 8 nucleotides match TRBD1. With 10 bases clipped from V and 4 bases from J, the junction kept 9 bases outside the gene matches. The germline gives CDR1 LNHDA, CDR2 SQIVND (reference sequence). The CDR3 contains 14 residues. CDR3 protein: CANPRQGRYNEQFF. For the CDR3, the DNA is TGTGCCAACCCAAGACAGGGGAGGTACAATGAGCAGTTCTTC.

The chain combines TRBV7-9 with TRBJ2-5; TRBD2 aligns across 11 bases. Germline CDR1 SEHNR, CDR2 FQNEAQ (reference sequence). The J segment lost 1 base and the V segment lost 3 bases, leaving 7 bases of the junction unmatched. The CDR3 sequence is 17 residues long. The CDR3 reads CASSLIGTSGFQETQYF. The CDR3 nucleotides read TGTGCCAGCAGCTTGATAGGGACTAGCGGCTTCCAAGAGACCCAGTACTTC. Variable domain in full (rest from reference TRBV7-9 and TRBJ2-5): DTGVSQNPRHKITKRGQNVTFRCDPISEHNRLYWYRQTLGQGPEFLTYFQNEAQLEKSRLLSDRFSAERPKGSFSTLEIQRTEQGDSAMYLCASSLIGTSGFQETQYFGPGTRLLVL.

The chain is built from TRBV2 and TRBJ2-2; 13 bases match TRBD2. The CDR3 loop spans 18 amino acids. Germline trimming cut 2 bases from V and 5 bases from J; bases unmatched to any gene: 8. In germline, CDR1 is SNHLY, CDR2 FYNNEI. CDR3 loop: CASSELLAGGPRTGELFF. The CDR3 DNA sequence: TGTGCCAGCAGTGAACTACTAGCGGGGGGGCCTCGGACCGGGGAGCTGTTTTTT.

The gene calls are TRBV6-5 and TRBJ2-5, with TRBD1 matching 10 bases. The germline CDR1 and CDR2 sequences are MNHEY and SVGAGI. V lost 4 bases and J lost 4; bases outside the gene matches: 6. CDR3 size: 15 residues. The CDR3 sequence: CASSSSTGGGETQYF. Here the CDR3 DNA reads TGTGCCAGCAGTTCCTCGACAGGGGGCGGAGAGACCCAGTACTTC.

This chain connects TRBV7-2 to TRBJ1-6, with D possibly TRBD1 on 6 matching bases. Deletions cut 5 bases from V and 9 bases from J, with 14 bases between. The CDR3 runs 14 residues. From germline, CDR1 is SGHTA and CDR2 FQGNSA. The CDR3 sequence: CASSHSQGSSPLHF. As DNA, the CDR3 is TGTGCCAGCAGCCACTCACAGGGAAGTTCACCCCTCCACTTT.

The genes are TRBV5-3 and TRBJ2-1; 13 bases match TRBD2. TRBV5-3 is labeled an ORF, and its function is uncertain. The V and J ends lost 1 base and 8 bases, in that order; junction bases with no gene match: 6. CDR3 size: 16 residues. The CDR3 DNA sequence: TGTGCCAGAAGCTTGACTAGCGGGGGGGCCGGGTATGAGCAGTTCTTC. Translation gives CARSLTSGGAGYEQFF.

The chain recombines TRBV6-6 with TRBJ1-6; TRBD1 agrees at 7 bases. J was trimmed by 6 bases and V by 6 bases; bases with no gene match: 11. This CDR3 region has 16 residues. Germline values: CDR1 MNHNY, CDR2 SVGAGI (reference sequence). The CDR3: CASSSDRTSFNSPLHF. The CDR3 DNA reads as TGTGCCAGCAGCTCGGACAGGACAAGTTTTAATTCACCCCTCCACTTT.

The chain is built from TRBV5-1 and TRBJ2-7; 8 nucleotides agree with TRBD1. Germline CDR1 and CDR2: SGHRS and YFSETQ. This CDR3 is 14 amino acids long. J gave up 0 bases and V 7 bases, and 6 bases lay outside the gene matches. The CDR3 sequence is CASGGTGGSYEQYF. For the CDR3, the DNA is TGCGCCAGCGGGGGTACAGGGGGCTCCTACGAGCAGTACTTC.

This chain joins TRBV9 and TRBJ2-7; TRBD2 matches 8 bases. From germline, CDR1 is SGDLS and CDR2 YYNGEE. The CDR3 length is 15 residues. The V and J ends lost 0 bases and 4 bases, in that order; junction bases with no gene match: 6. In DNA form, the CDR3 reads TGTGCCAGCAGCGTAGGGAGCGGGGGAAATTACGAGCAGTACTTC. Translated: CASSVGSGGNYEQYF.

On this clone itself: One end of the junction fails to match germline, which may point to a read error. The rearrangement links TRBV6-1 to TRBJ2-1, with 9 nucleotides matching TRBD1. CDR3 length: 15 residues. Germline V gives CDR1 MNHNS, CDR2 SASEGT. CDR3 DNA: TGTGCCAGCAGGGAGGACAGGGGCTCCTACAATGAGCAGCTCTTC. Amino acids: CASREDRGSYNEQLF.

In regard to this clone: At one boundary the junction diverges from the germline segment, which might be a read error. The chain combines TRBV7-9 with TRBJ2-7; 10 positions agree with TRBD2. Germline assignment: CDR1 SEHNR and CDR2 FQNEAQ (reference sequence). The CDR3 is 13 residues long. This chain's CDR3 is CSSSPLAGYEQYF. The CDR3 region has the DNA TGTTCCAGCAGCCCACTAGCGGGGTACGAGCAGTACTTC.

V is TRBV10-3 and J is TRBJ2-7; 8 bases line up with TRBD1. The CDR3 is made up of 14 amino acids. V lost 5 bases, J lost 3 bases, and 6 bases stayed unmatched. The germline V gene has CDR1 ENHRY and CDR2 SYGVKD. CDR3 DNA sequence: TGTGCCATCAGTCGGACAGGGAATGTCTACGAGCAGTACTTC. Translated: CAISRTGNVYEQYF.

V and J are TRBV6-5 and TRBJ1-1; D gene ambiguous. Trimming removed 5 bases from V and 7 bases from J, with 11 bases in between. Looked up from germline, CDR1 is MNHEY and CDR2 is SVGAGI. The CDR3 contains 12 residues. CDR3 sequence reads: CASSVWANEAFF. The CDR3 DNA is TGTGCCAGCAGTGTATGGGCGAATGAAGCTTTCTTT.

The rearrangement links TRBV7-2 to TRBJ1-2, with 8 bases matching TRBD1. V shed 5 bases and J 4 bases; nucleotides not matched to a gene: 15. Looked up from germline, CDR1 is SGHTA and CDR2 is FQGNSA. The CDR3 length is 17 residues. The DNA of the CDR3 is TGTGCCAGCAGCCCCGGCGGAGCAGGGGGCGTAGTCTATGGCTACACCTTC. It encodes CASSPGGAGGVVYGYTF.

The gene calls are TRBV27 and TRBJ1-1; 10 nucleotides match TRBD1. Trimming removed 5 bases from V and 7 bases from J; junction bases left unmatched: 4. The CDR3 contains 13 residues. Germline V gene sequence: CDR1 MNHEY, CDR2 SMNVEV (reference sequence). CDR3 amino acids: CASSRQGASEAFF. The CDR3 nucleotides read TGTGCCAGCAGTCGACAGGGGGCTAGTGAAGCTTTCTTT.

The chain recombines TRBV12-5 with TRBJ1-2; TRBD1 aligns across 7 bases. CDR3 length: 13 amino acids. V gave up 9 bases and J gave up 0 bases; unmatched junction bases: 4. Germline CDR1 reads LGHNT; CDR2 reads FRNRAP. Here the CDR3 reads CASDRDTNYGYTF. CDR3 sequence (DNA): TGTGCTAGCGACAGGGACACTAACTATGGCTACACCTTC.

The rearrangement joins TRBV19 to TRBJ2-5, with TRBD1 as a possible D gene (5 bases). The J call is doubtful: the DNA matches TRBJ2-7 better. The CDR3 has 14 residues. In germline, CDR1 is LNHDA, CDR2 SQIVND (reference sequence). This CDR3 reads CASKEQDTSYEQYF. The DNA of the CDR3 is TGTGCCAGTAAGGAGCAGGACACCTCCTACGAGCAGTACTTC.

V and J are TRBV9 and TRBJ2-5; D unclear. The J call may not be correct, given that the DNA end is closer to TRBJ2-7. The CDR3 is 13 residues long. Germline-derived CDR1 and CDR2 are SGDLS and YYNGEE. Here the CDR3 reads CASSPSAPHEQYF. In nucleotides, the CDR3 is TGTGCCAGCAGCCCCAGCGCTCCCCACGAGCAGTACTTC.

In this sample, this clone turned up a few times. The CDR3: CASSLGTNSPLHF. In DNA, the CDR3 is TGTGCCAGCAGTTTAGGGACAAATTCACCCCTCCACTTT. The rearrangement links TRBV28 to TRBJ1-6; possible D gene TRBD1, 6 bases. Deletions cut 2 bases from V and 7 bases from J, with 6 bases between. The germline V gene has CDR1 MDHEN and CDR2 SYDVKM. The CDR3 loop spans 13 amino acids.